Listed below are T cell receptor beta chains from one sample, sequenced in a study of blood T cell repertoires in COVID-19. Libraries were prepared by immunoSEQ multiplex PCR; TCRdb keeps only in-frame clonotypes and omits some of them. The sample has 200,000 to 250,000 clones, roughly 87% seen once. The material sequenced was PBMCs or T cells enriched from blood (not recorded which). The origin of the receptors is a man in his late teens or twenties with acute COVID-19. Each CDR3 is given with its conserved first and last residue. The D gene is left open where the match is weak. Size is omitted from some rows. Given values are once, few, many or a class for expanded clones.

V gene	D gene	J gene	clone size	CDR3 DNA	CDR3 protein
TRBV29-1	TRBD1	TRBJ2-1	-	TGCAGCGGGACAGGGGCCTCCTACAATGAGCAGTTCTTC	CSGTGASYNEQFF
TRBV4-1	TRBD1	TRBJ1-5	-	TGCGCCAGCAGCCAAGCCACAGGGGGCCTTTGGCCCCAGCATTTT	CASSQATGGLWPQHF
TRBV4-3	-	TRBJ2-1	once	TGCGCCAGCAGCCAAGGCGTTACCCACGGACATAGCTTCTCCTACAATGAGCAGTTCTTC	CASSQGVTHGHSFSYNEQFF
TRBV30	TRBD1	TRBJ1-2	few	TGTGCCTGGAGTGCCAGGGGGCTAGGAAGGGGCTACACCTTC	CAWSARGLGRGYTF
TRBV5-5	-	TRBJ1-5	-	TGTGCCAGCAGCGACACAAATCAGCCCCAGCATTTT	CASSDTNQPQHF
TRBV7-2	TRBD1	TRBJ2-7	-	TGTGCCAGCAGCATCGGGACAGGGGTCTACGAGCAGTACTTC	CASSIGTGVYEQYF
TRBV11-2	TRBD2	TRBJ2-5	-	TGTGCCAGCACCTTGGATTGGGGGGGAGAGACCCAGTACTTC	CASTLDWGGETQYF
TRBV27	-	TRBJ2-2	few	TGTGCCAGCAGTTTTCGGGACACCTCGAACACCGGGGAGCTGTTTTTT	CASSFRDTSNTGELFF
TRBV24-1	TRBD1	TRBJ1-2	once	TGTGCCACTACCCGCGACAGGGCGTATAGCTATGGCTACACCTTC	CATTRDRAYSYGYTF
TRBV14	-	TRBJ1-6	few	TGTGCCAGCAGCCAAGTTGGAGACAGGACAAATTCACCCCTCCACTTT	CASSQVGDRTNSPLHF
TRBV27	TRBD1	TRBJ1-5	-	TGTGCCAGCAGTTTAAACAGGGGGCACAATCAGCCCCAGCATTTT	CASSLNRGHNQPQHF
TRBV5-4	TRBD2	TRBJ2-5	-	TGTGCCAGCAGCAACCGTCCCGGGACTAGCGGGAGAGGGGAAGAGACCCAGTACTTC	CASSNRPGTSGRGEETQYF
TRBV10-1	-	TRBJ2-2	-	TGCGCCAGCAGTGACCTCGTTGGAGGTTCGAACACCGGGGAGCTGTTTTTT	CASSDLVGGSNTGELFF
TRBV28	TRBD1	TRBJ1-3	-	TGTGCCAGCACCCGAGGGGACAGCGGAAACACCATATATTTT	CASTRGDSGNTIYF
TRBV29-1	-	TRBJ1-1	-	TGCAGCGTCGTTAAGAACACTGAAGCTTTCTTT	CSVVKNTEAFF
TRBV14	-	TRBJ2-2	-	TGTGCCAGCAGCCGCAGGAACACCGGGGAGCTGTTTTTT	CASSRRNTGELFF
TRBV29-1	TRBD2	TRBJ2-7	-	TGCAGCGTTAGAGCGGGAGGTCTCGGCGAGCAGTACTTC	CSVRAGGLGEQYF
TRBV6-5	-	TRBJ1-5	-	TGTGCCAGCAGGCGACAGGCGTATAGCAATCAGCCCCAGCATTTT	CASRRQAYSNQPQHF
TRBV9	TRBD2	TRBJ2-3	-	TGTGCCAGCAGCGTAGGAGCGGGAGCTGCAGATACGCAGTATTTT	CASSVGAGAADTQYF
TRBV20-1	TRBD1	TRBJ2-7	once	TGCAGTGCCGGACAGGGCTACGAGCAGTACTTC	CSAGQGYEQYF
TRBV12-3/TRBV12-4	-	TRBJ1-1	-	TGTGCCAGCAGTTTGCGGGTCTCTGAAGCTTTCTTT	CASSLRVSEAFF
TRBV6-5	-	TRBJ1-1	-	TGTGCCAGCAAAAGGCGGGGGGCGCCTAACACTGAAGCTTTCTTT	CASKRRGAPNTEAFF